This is a list of T cell receptor beta chains from one sample in a study of early T cells in non-severe SARS-CoV-2 infection. Each CDR3 protein is one row after TCRdb ran MiXCR on the 5' RACE reads. The repertoire has 100,000 to 140,000 distinct CDR3 sequences, around 10% of them found once; the top ten carry 7.6%. Specimen: whole blood. The receptors derive from an adult who was a healthcare worker with PCR-confirmed SARS-CoV-2 infection or an uninfected control (not recorded which). Each CDR3 is given with its conserved first and last residue. The D gene is left open where the match is weak. Expanded clones are given a class, and other clones once, few, many or no size at all.

clone size	V gene	D gene	J gene	CDR3 protein
NA	TRBV20-1	TRBD2	TRBJ2-3	CSALYPWDYYTDTQYF
NA	TRBV28	NA	TRBJ1-3	CASSLTVAHSGNTIYF
many	TRBV5-6	NA	TRBJ2-7	CASSLELATYEQYF
few	TRBV10-1	NA	TRBJ2-7	CASSESDFGRGYEQYF
NA	TRBV28	TRBD2	TRBJ2-7	CAIGRAPYEQYF
NA	TRBV9	TRBD2	TRBJ2-1	CASSVSGNEQFF
many	TRBV5-1	NA	TRBJ2-5	CASSQMATRRGQETQYF
NA	TRBV5-1	TRBD2	TRBJ2-7	CASAPGGRVPSYEQYF
many	TRBV11-2	NA	TRBJ2-3	CASSLDNRGPDTQYF
NA	TRBV7-7	TRBD2	TRBJ2-1	CASSLTGTSSPGEQFF
many	TRBV5-1	NA	TRBJ2-3	CASSLGIGPTDTQYF
NA	TRBV4-1	NA	TRBJ2-1	CASSQAGNEQFF
NA	TRBV4-1	NA	TRBJ2-2	CASSPHLTGELFF
many	TRBV4-1	NA	TRBJ2-1	CASSQPRHETTHNEQFF
many	TRBV6-5	NA	TRBJ1-1	CASRSTGMNTEAFF
NA	TRBV5-1	NA	TRBJ2-5	CASSWGVLASSQETQYF
many	TRBV5-6	TRBD2	TRBJ2-4	CASSLVASGKDF
NA	TRBV6-1	NA	TRBJ1-6	CASWVIGRRGSNNSPLHF
NA	TRBV29-1	NA	TRBJ1-1	CSVEDVGTFF
many	TRBV10-1	TRBD1	TRBJ1-1	CAPSPAGTVNTEAFF
many	TRBV20-1	TRBD2	TRBJ2-7	CSARDASGIDEQYF
once	TRBV2	NA	TRBJ1-5	CASSEGAGNQPQHF
NA	TRBV18	TRBD2	TRBJ2-3	CASSPAGGVDTQYF
few	TRBV9	NA	TRBJ2-2	CASSVWWDWTGELFF
few	TRBV6-5	NA	TRBJ2-3	CASSYLSTDTQYF